The clone carrying this T cell receptor (beta chain) appeared a few times. Its antigen is unknown. Primed by a sample-barcoded 5' primer and a J-beta primer mix, a second PCR proceeded for about 7 to 12 cycles. TCRdb redid the calling of the 5' RACE reads with MiXCR, one entry per CDR3 protein. Found here are 730,000 or so distinct CDR3 sequences, roughly 47% of them singletons; the top ten hold more than 20%. This sample is drawn from a study of blood T cells in healthy people across ages. The CDR3 contains 13 residues. V lost 4 bases and J 5 bases, leaving 9 bases between the germline ends. Germline assignment: CDR1 SNHLY and CDR2 FYNNEI. Study findings and constraints: Shifts in expanded clonotypes may have been confounded by donor CMV status, which was unknown. Estimated diversity, derived from one million T cells, was regarded as an underestimate.

Researchers isolated at least 6 million PBMCs per sample. Input material: blood. The clonotype originates from a woman in her sixties in good health. J is TRBJ2-1 and V is TRBV2, with a possible D match to TRBD2 (5 bases). As DNA, the CDR3 is TGTGCCAGCAGTGTGGTGCGGGACAATGAGCAGTTCTTC. It yields the protein CASSVVRDNEQFF.